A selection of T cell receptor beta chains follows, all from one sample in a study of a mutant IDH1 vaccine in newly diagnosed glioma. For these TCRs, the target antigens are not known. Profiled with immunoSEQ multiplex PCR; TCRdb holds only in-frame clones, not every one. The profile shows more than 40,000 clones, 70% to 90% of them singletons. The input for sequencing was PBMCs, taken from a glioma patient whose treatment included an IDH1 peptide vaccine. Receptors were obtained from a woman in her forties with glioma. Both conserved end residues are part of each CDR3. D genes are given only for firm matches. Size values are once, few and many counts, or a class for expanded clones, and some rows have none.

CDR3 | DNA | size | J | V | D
CASSLGGYGYTF | TGTGCCAGCAGCCTGGGGGGCTATGGCTACACCTTC | - | TRBJ1-2 | TRBV2 | -
CASTDPPNSPLHF | TGTGCCAGCACCGACCCGCCTAATTCACCCCTCCACTTT | - | TRBJ1-6 | TRBV6-1 | -
CASREYRGGEKLFF | TGCGCCAGCAGGGAATATAGGGGCGGCGAAAAACTGTTTTTT | - | TRBJ1-4 | TRBV10-2 | -
CASSLGGIYEQYF | TGTGCCAGCAGCTTGGGAGGGATCTACGAGCAGTACTTC | - | TRBJ2-7 | TRBV5-4 | -
CASRGGGTDYYEQYF | TGCGCCAGCAGAGGGGGAGGGACAGACTACTACGAGCAGTACTTC | - | TRBJ2-7 | TRBV10-2 | -
CASSSIPIGAALHF | TGTGCCAGCAGCTCAATCCCAATCGGGGCTGCCCTCCACTTT | - | TRBJ1-6 | TRBV7-2 | -
CASSIQYNQPQHF | TGTGCCAGTAGTATTCAGTACAATCAGCCCCAGCATTTT | - | TRBJ1-5 | TRBV19 | -
CASSEGRERNTIYF | TGTGCCAGCAGTGAAGGGAGGGAAAGAAACACCATATATTTT | - | TRBJ1-3 | TRBV2 | -
CASIRLATDNEQFF | TGTGCCAGCATCAGACTAGCCACGGACAATGAGCAGTTCTTC | - | TRBJ2-1 | TRBV2 | TRBD2
CASGLGLRSPLHF | TGTGCTAGTGGTTTGGGACTTCGTTCACCCCTCCACTTT | - | TRBJ1-6 | TRBV12-5 | -
CASRKTGVRQETQYF | TGTGCCAGCAGGAAAACAGGGGTCCGTCAAGAGACCCAGTACTTC | - | TRBJ2-5 | TRBV2 | TRBD1
CASSNSYEQYF | TGTGCCAGCAGCAACTCCTACGAGCAGTACTTC | - | TRBJ2-7 | TRBV7-2 | -
CASSRTGARYGYTF | TGTGCCAGCAGCCGGACAGGGGCCCGATATGGCTACACCTTC | - | TRBJ1-2 | TRBV5-4 | TRBD1
CASRPPGRQETQYF | TGTGCCAGCAGGCCACCGGGCCGCCAAGAGACCCAGTACTTC | - | TRBJ2-5 | TRBV6-5 | -
CASSPQETQYF | TGTGCCAGCTCACCTCAAGAGACCCAGTACTTC | - | TRBJ2-5 | TRBV18 | -
CASSQDGEGEQYF | TGCGCCAGCAGCCAAGATGGAGAGGGCGAGCAGTACTTC | - | TRBJ2-7 | TRBV4-1 | -
CASSPGRIGFQETQYF | TGCGCCAGCAGCCCAGGGAGAATCGGGTTCCAAGAGACCCAGTACTTC | once | TRBJ2-5 | TRBV5-1 | -
CASSLGTSGREQFF | TGCGCCAGCAGCTTGGGGACTAGCGGTCGTGAGCAGTTCTTC | - | TRBJ2-1 | TRBV5-1 | TRBD2
CASSIGQGDQPQHF | TGTGCCAGTAGTATTGGGCAGGGGGATCAGCCCCAGCATTTT | few | TRBJ1-5 | TRBV19 | TRBD1
CASSPRQGADGYTF | TGTGCCAGCAGCCCGCGACAGGGGGCTGATGGCTACACCTTC | - | TRBJ1-2 | TRBV7-8 | TRBD1
CASGGSGRNAGELFF | TGTGCCAGCGGGGGTAGCGGGAGAAATGCCGGGGAGCTGTTTTTT | - | TRBJ2-2 | TRBV2 | TRBD2
CASSLRATAARGEQYF | TGTGCCAGCAGTTTAAGGGCGACCGCGGCGCGGGGCGAGCAGTACTTC | - | TRBJ2-7 | TRBV28 | -
CASKRTSSYSGNTIYF | TGTGCCAGTAAAAGGACAAGTTCATACTCTGGAAACACCATATATTTT | once | TRBJ1-3 | TRBV19 | -
CAWRGPGVGYGYTF | TGTGCCTGGAGAGGACCGGGGGTAGGTTATGGCTACACCTTC | - | TRBJ1-2 | TRBV30 | -
CASSLEWGSREQYF | TGTGCCAGCAGCTTAGAATGGGGGTCGAGGGAGCAGTACTTC | - | TRBJ2-7 | TRBV7-9 | -
CASKPQPRGTDTQYF | TGTGCCAGCAAGCCGCAGCCGCGGGGCACAGATACGCAGTATTTT | - | TRBJ2-3 | TRBV6-6 | -
CASSYQGQASEAFF | TGTGCCAGCAGTTACCAGGGACAGGCCTCTGAAGCTTTCTTT | - | TRBJ1-1 | TRBV6-5 | TRBD1
CASSSFGRTYEQYF | TGTGCCAGCAGCTCCTTCGGGAGGACCTACGAGCAGTACTTC | - | TRBJ2-7 | TRBV13 | TRBD2
CASRALRTEAFF | TGTGCCAGCAGAGCATTGAGAACTGAAGCTTTCTTT | few | TRBJ1-1 | TRBV28 | -
CASSAPGHPPYAQYF | TGTGCCAGTAGTGCGCCGGGACATCCCCCATACGCGCAGTATTTT | once | TRBJ2-3 | TRBV19 | -
CASRETSVAYNEQFF | TGTGCCAGCAGGGAAACTAGCGTAGCCTACAATGAGCAGTTCTTC | - | TRBJ2-1 | TRBV2 | TRBD2
CASSRYRALSSGNTIYF | TGCGCCAGCAGCCGATACAGGGCCCTTAGCTCTGGAAACACCATATATTTT | - | TRBJ1-3 | TRBV4-3 | -
CAWSVRERENEQFF | TGTGCCTGGAGTGTACGTGAGCGGGAGAATGAGCAGTTCTTC | - | TRBJ2-1 | TRBV30 | TRBD2
CASSPVAGGHLSTDTQYF | TGTGCCAGCAGCCCAGTAGCGGGGGGACACCTCTCCACAGATACGCAGTATTTT | - | TRBJ2-3 | TRBV7-6 | TRBD2
CASSGFGGPGANVLTF | TGTGCCAGCAGTGGGTTTGGGGGACCTGGGGCCAACGTCCTGACTTTC | once | TRBJ2-6 | TRBV27 | -
CASSSQVGSSSSGANVLTF | TGTGCCAGCAGCTCCCAAGTCGGGAGTTCGAGCTCTGGGGCCAACGTCCTGACTTTC | - | TRBJ2-6 | TRBV7-8 | -
CASSQLRGGPGGELFF | TGCGCCAGCAGCCAACTAAGGGGGGGACCGGGCGGGGAGCTGTTTTTT | - | TRBJ2-2 | TRBV4-3 | -
CSARVVGTQYF | TGCAGTGCTAGAGTCGTCGGTACGCAGTATTTT | - | TRBJ2-3 | TRBV20-1 | -
CASSLASQGRDGYTF | TGTGCCAGCAGTTTAGCTTCGCAAGGCAGGGACGGCTACACCTTC | - | TRBJ1-2 | TRBV5-5 | -
CASSSMVSLNTEAFF | TGTGCCAGCAGCTCAATGGTCTCATTGAACACTGAAGCTTTCTTT | few | TRBJ1-1 | TRBV6-5 | -
CASRRAGDTQYF | TGTGCCAGCAGGAGGGCTGGGGATACGCAGTATTTT | - | TRBJ2-3 | TRBV2 | -
CASSLRTGQEKLFF | TGCGCCAGCAGCCTCCGGACAGGGCAGGAAAAACTGTTTTTT | - | TRBJ1-4 | TRBV4-1 | TRBD1
CASSSNQETQYF | TGTGCCAGCAGCTCAAACCAAGAGACCCAGTACTTC | - | TRBJ2-5 | TRBV5-4 | -
CASSVDTMNTEAFF | TGCGCCAGCAGTGTTGACACCATGAACACTGAAGCTTTCTTT | - | TRBJ1-1 | TRBV10-1 | -
CATSPPGGGLKKLFF | TGTGCCACCAGCCCACCAGGTGGGGGATTGAAAAAACTGTTTTTT | - | TRBJ1-4 | TRBV15 | -
CASSLYGTANYGYTF | TGTGCCAGCAGTTTATACGGGACAGCAAACTATGGCTACACCTTC | - | TRBJ1-2 | TRBV27 | TRBD1